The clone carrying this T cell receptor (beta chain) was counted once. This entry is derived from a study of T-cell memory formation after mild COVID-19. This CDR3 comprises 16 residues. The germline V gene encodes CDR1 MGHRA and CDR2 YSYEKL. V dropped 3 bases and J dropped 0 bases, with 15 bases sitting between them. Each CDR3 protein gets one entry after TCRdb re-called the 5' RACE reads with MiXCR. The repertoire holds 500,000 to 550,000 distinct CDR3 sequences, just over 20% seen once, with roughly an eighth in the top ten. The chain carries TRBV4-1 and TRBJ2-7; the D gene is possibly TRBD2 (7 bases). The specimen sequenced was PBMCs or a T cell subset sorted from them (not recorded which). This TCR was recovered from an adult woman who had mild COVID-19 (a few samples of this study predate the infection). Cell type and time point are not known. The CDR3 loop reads CASSQGGRRGSYEQYF. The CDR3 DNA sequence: TGCGCCAGCAGCCAGGGGGGGCGCCGGGGCTCCTACGAGCAGTACTTC.